Detailed here is one T cell receptor beta chain. There is no known antigen for this receptor. No base-level quality is on record; no much larger clone is a single base apart. The sample is drawn from a study of shared clonotypes between healthy human individuals (TCRdb year 2020). Concerning the study at large: The cohort included three men and a couple of women between 18 and 49 years of age. For each donor, CD4 naive and CD4 memory were each run on three plates, CD8 naive on two plates, and CD8 memory on one plate. Blood TCR repertoires of about five healthy adults were deeply sequenced to estimate repertoire size and the extent of clonotype sharing between individuals. To increase sequencing depth and limit assay-specific biases, TCR repertoire library preparation and sequencing were carried out by different laboratories using diverse techniques. Between about 0.85 and 9.5 billion PBMCs per donor were obtained by leukapheresis.

Using the deep immunoSEQ assay, multiplex PCR amplified TCR CDR3 regions from genomic DNA. For each cell subset, the extracted genomic DNA was distributed evenly across all wells of several immunoSEQ 96-well plates, and each plate served as one replicate. For sorted subsets, each replicate PCR was loaded with about 0.2 ug genomic DNA, equivalent to some 27,000 T cell genomes. Purified libraries were quantified with a Qubit 3.0 fluorometer, sized on a Bioanalyzer 2100, and re-quantified with the KAPA Library Quantification kit. Each immunoSEQ 96-well plate was sequenced on its own single-read 150-cycle Illumina NextSeq 550 flow cell. For the original study's pipeline: Because only junctional sequences without quality scores were contained in the immunoSEQ output, filtering matching that applied to full-length reads could not be performed. To assign V/J genes and CDR3, sequences were annotated against IMGT germline references using PyIR, a Python wrapper for IgBLAST v1.9. Reads with weak V/J assignments (E-value above 1e-6), missing CDR3, stop codons, out-of-frame junctions, or ambiguous translated residues were removed. V3J clonotypes were defined as sequences sharing an identical inferred V gene, J gene, and CDR3 amino acid sequence. Percentage overlap between repertoires was computed as shared unique clonotypes divided by the size of the smaller repertoire. Three approaches were used to assess repertoire richness: RTK rarefaction, the Chao1 estimator, and Recon v2.1 estimates of unobserved clonotypes. For all TCRbeta clonotypes obtained by the gDNA method from a handful of donors, generation probabilities were computed with OLGA. Sourced from immuneACCESS, this table was stored by TCRdb with only in-frame sequences that have V and J called. A share of the clones is absent; for the studies checked, an unresolved V gene accounts for under half, and the remainder has no known explanation. V and J calls and clone size are as listed in that table; D and trimming were resolved from the DNA. The sample yields under 1 million clones; around 93% were counted once. Approximately 25% of the sample is held by the ten biggest clonotypes.

Results and caveats for the whole study, not just this receptor: The genetic and exposure-history diversity represented was limited by the small number of donors. Clonotypes shared by all four sorted-subset donors showed higher generation probabilities than non-shared clonotypes. Around 5% of naive CD4, 3.5% of naive CD8, 2.3% of memory CD4, and more than 0.35% of memory CD8 clonotypes were shared across a few donors. Pairwise subsampling led to the expectation that sequencing depth would affect the degree of clonotype sharing among donors. Larger estimated clonotype richness was generally found for naive subsets than for memory subsets. Sampling was limited to blood, and TCR repertoires in tissue likely differ from TCR repertoires in blood. Incomplete sequencing was indicated by rarefaction of sorted-subset datasets, despite the large sequencing depth.

CD8 naive samples were CD45RO-negative cells positively selected for CCR7, giving a CD45RA+CCR7+ population that excluded TemRA cells. Healthy HIV-negative adults with no recently reported acute infections or vaccinations were included as donors. Every donor was a Caucasian adult living in Nashville, Tennessee, USA. Blood was collected by leukapheresis, and PBMCs were isolated by Ficoll-Histopaque density gradient centrifugation and then cryopreserved in liquid nitrogen vapor phase. Analytical flow cytometry was used to check the purity and quantity of every magnetically sorted T cell population. Genomic DNA was isolated from each sorted fraction and quantified by UV absorbance on a Nanodrop 2000c. The material sequenced was naive CD8+ T cells sorted from blood. The cell subset or site label, read with the paper, signifies: CD45RA+CCR7+. The clonotype comes from a man younger than 40 in good health.

The DNA sequence is given as TGCGCCAGCAGGGCCACATGGAGCTCCTACAATGAGCAGTTCTTC. The encoded protein is CASRATWSSYNEQFF. The V and J genes are TRBV5-1 and TRBJ2-1; a confident D gene designation cannot be given. Trimming takes 5 bases from V and 0 bases from J, and the germline ends sit 12 bases apart. The CDR3 runs 15 residues from the cysteine to the phenylalanine. Only the CDR3 portion is preserved as DNA: 45 bases, with reading frame beginning at the first base. The germline V gene provides CDR1 SGHRS and CDR2 YFSETQ.